The rows below give T cell receptor beta chains drawn from one sample of a study of Graves' ophthalmopathy and Graves' hyperthyroidism. TCRdb processed the multiplex PCR reads anew with MiXCR; each CDR3 protein has one entry. In the table there are around 670,000 distinct CDR3 sequences, approximately 40% of which are singletons. Material: peripheral blood. The receptors were sampled from an adult man with Graves' ophthalmopathy. Each CDR3 is given with its conserved first and last residue. A D gene is named only where the DNA matches it firmly. Not all rows give a size; the values are once, few, many and, for expanded clones, a class.

D gene,clone size,V gene,J gene,CDR3 DNA,CDR3 protein
-,-,TRBV25-1,TRBJ2-6,TGTGCCAGCAGTCACAGGGAATCTGGGGCCAACGTCCTGACTTTC,CASSHRESGANVLTF
-,many,TRBV10-3,TRBJ2-7,TGTGCCATCAGTGCCAACTCGGTGGGCCTGTACTTC,CAISANSVGLYF
TRBD1,-,TRBV29-1,TRBJ2-7,TGCAGCGTTGAAGGACAGGGGCGCGGCTACGAGCAGTACTTC,CSVEGQGRGYEQYF
-,-,TRBV2,TRBJ2-7,TGTGCCAGCAGTGGACAATTCTACGAGCAGTACTTC,CASSGQFYEQYF
-,many,TRBV14,TRBJ1-3,TGTGCCAGCAGCTCATATCTGGGAAACACCATATATTTT,CASSSYLGNTIYF
-,few,TRBV2,TRBJ1-3,TGTGCCAGCAGTGTAACGGCCGGTCGGACCATATATTTT,CASSVTAGRTIYF
-,many,TRBV11-2,TRBJ1-2,TGTGCCAGCGGGGCGGGGACCTATGGCTACACCTTC,CASGAGTYGYTF
-,-,TRBV7-9,TRBJ2-7,TGTGCCAGCAGCTTAAGCCGGGACCAAAGCTACGAGCAGTACTTC,CASSLSRDQSYEQYF
TRBD1,-,TRBV7-9,TRBJ2-7,TGTGCCAGCAGCGTGACAGGGGCGGGGGAGCAGTACTTC,CASSVTGAGEQYF
-,-,TRBV7-9,TRBJ2-2,TGTGCCAGCAGCTTAGTGGTTAGCTCTATATCCGGGGAGCTGTTTTTT,CASSLVVSSISGELFF
TRBD1,many,TRBV15,TRBJ1-2,TGTGCCACCAGCAGAGATAAGGAAGAGACAGGGCTCTATGGCTACACCTTC,CATSRDKEETGLYGYTF
TRBD1,many,TRBV20-1,TRBJ1-6,TGCAGTGCCACAGGGGGGAACTCACCCCTCCACTTT,CSATGGNSPLHF
-,-,TRBV29-1,TRBJ1-2,TGCAGCGTTGGTTCGGGGCAGGGATATGGCTACACCTTC,CSVGSGQGYGYTF
TRBD1,once,TRBV10-3,TRBJ2-7,TGTGCCATCAGCCGGGACAGAACTTCCTACGAGCAGTACTTC,CAISRDRTSYEQYF
TRBD1,few,TRBV7-8,TRBJ2-6,TGTGCCAGCAGCGCGAGGTATCAGGGGGCCGCGGGGGCCAACGTCCTGACTTTC,CASSARYQGAAGANVLTF
-,once,TRBV10-3,TRBJ1-2,TGTGCCATCAGTTCGGACGTCAACTATGGCTACACCTTC,CAISSDVNYGYTF
-,-,TRBV6-4,TRBJ1-5,TGTGCCAGTAGGACCGGGGGCGCACAGCCCCAGCATTTT,CASRTGGAQPQHF
TRBD1,many,TRBV5-1,TRBJ1-1,TGCGCCAGCAGCCGGGACAGGGACGGTGGCACTGAAGCTTTCTTT,CASSRDRDGGTEAFF
TRBD1,-,TRBV25-1,TRBJ1-4,TGTGCCAGCAGTTACTCGAACAGGGGGCGCGATGAAAAACTGTTTTTT,CASSYSNRGRDEKLFF
TRBD1,few,TRBV2,TRBJ1-4,TGTGCCAGCAGTCGACAGGGGAGGGAAAAACTGTTTTTT,CASSRQGREKLFF
-,-,TRBV19,TRBJ1-1,TGTGCCAGTATAAGGTCGGTGGGGGTCACTGAAGCTTTCTTT,CASIRSVGVTEAFF
-,-,TRBV29-1,TRBJ2-3,TGCAGCGCACAGGGAGGTTGGGCAGATACGCAGTATTTT,CSAQGGWADTQYF
-,-,TRBV14,TRBJ1-2,TGTGCCAGCAGCCTTATAGGGACACCCTTTCACACCTTC,CASSLIGTPFHTF
-,few,TRBV6-4,TRBJ1-6,TGTGCCAGCAGTCAAGACCCTTATTCACCCCTCCACTTT,CASSQDPYSPLHF
TRBD1,-,TRBV10-3,TRBJ1-5,TGTGCCATCAGTAGGACAGGATATAGCAATCAGCCCCAGCATTTT,CAISRTGYSNQPQHF
-,once,TRBV20-1,TRBJ1-1,TGCAGTGCTAGAGACGGGCGAGAAGCTTTCTTT,CSARDGREAFF
-,-,TRBV10-3,TRBJ2-3,TGTGCCATCAGTGCCCGGAGCACAGATACGCAGTATTTT,CAISARSTDTQYF
-,few,TRBV10-3,TRBJ1-2,TGTGCCAGCAGTTACTCGGACAGTAACTATGGCTACACCTTC,CASSYSDSNYGYTF
TRBD2,-,TRBV25-1,TRBJ2-7,TGTGCCAGCAGTTTTGTACTAGCGGGAGGCTCCTACGAGCAGTGCTTC,CASSFVLAGGSYEQCF
-,-,TRBV14,TRBJ1-5,TGTGCCAGCAGCCTACCCCCAGGGGACAATCAGCCCCAGCATTTT,CASSLPPGDNQPQHF
-,-,TRBV7-9,TRBJ1-1,TGTGCCAGCAGCCACAGGGTAGAGGGAATGATGAACACTGAAGCTTTCTTT,CASSHRVEGMMNTEAFF
TRBD1,-,TRBV7-9,TRBJ2-7,TGTGCCAGCAGCTTGGCCCCGGGACAGGGAACCTACGAGCAGTACTTC,CASSLAPGQGTYEQYF
-,-,TRBV29-1,TRBJ1-2,TGCAGCGTTGATGGAGGCAGCCTCTATGGCTACACCTTC,CSVDGGSLYGYTF
-,-,TRBV7-9,TRBJ2-7,TGTGCCAGCAGCCAGCAAGCGGGTCCCCTCTCCTACGAGCAGTACTTC,CASSQQAGPLSYEQYF
-,once,TRBV10-3,TRBJ2-5,TGTGCCATCAGTGGCAGCCCGGGGCCTCAAGAGACCCAGTACTTC,CAISGSPGPQETQYF
TRBD1,many,TRBV10-3,TRBJ2-2,TGTGCCATCACCCCGGACAGGGTAGGCGGGGAGCTGTTTTTT,CAITPDRVGGELFF
-,few,TRBV19,TRBJ2-5,TGTGCCAGTATGGAGGGTCTAAGGGGGACCCAGTACTTC,CASMEGLRGTQYF
-,few,TRBV7-9,TRBJ2-2,TGTGCCAGCAGCCCCCGAGGAGAGACAGGTGCGGGGGAGCTGTTTTTT,CASSPRGETGAGELFF
TRBD2,-,TRBV7-8,TRBJ2-5,TGTGCCAGCAGCTTAACTAGCGGGACGGAGACCCAGTACTTC,CASSLTSGTETQYF
TRBD2,-,TRBV7-9,TRBJ2-5,TGCGCCAGCAGCCGGACTAGCGGGAGTGCGCAAGAGACCCAGTACTTC,CASSRTSGSAQETQYF
-,-,TRBV24-1,TRBJ2-5,TGTGCCACCAGTGATGTGGGAGGGGGCTTGAGAGAGACCCAGTACTTC,CATSDVGGGLRETQYF
-,few,TRBV2,TRBJ1-2,TGTGCCAGCAGAGAAGTCAGGTTAGCTAACTATGGCTACACCTTC,CASREVRLANYGYTF
-,-,TRBV12-3/TRBV12-4,TRBJ1-1,TGTGCCAGCAGCCCTATAGGGCCCCACACTGAAGCTTTCTTT,CASSPIGPHTEAFF
-,-,TRBV29-1,TRBJ1-1,TGCAGCGCTGGAGGAACGACTAGCGGGAAGGCTTTCTTT,CSAGGTTSGKAFF
-,many,TRBV7-2,TRBJ2-5,TGTGCCAGCAGCTTATATGAGGGGGTGGGAGAGACCCAGTACTTC,CASSLYEGVGETQYF
TRBD2,many,TRBV7-9,TRBJ2-7,TGTGCCAGCAGCCAAGTAGGCGGGAGCGAGCAGTACTTC,CASSQVGGSEQYF
-,-,TRBV5-5,TRBJ1-6,TGTGCCAGCAGCTTGGGAGCAGCGGCCCGGCATTCACCCCTCCACTTT,CASSLGAAARHSPLHF
-,-,TRBV10-3,TRBJ1-3,TGTGCCATCAGTGAGGGAACGGGACTCAACTCTGGAAACACCATATATTTT,CAISEGTGLNSGNTIYF
TRBD1,few,TRBV7-6,TRBJ2-7,TGTGCCAGCAGCTTAGATCAGGGGGTAGAGCAGTACTTC,CASSLDQGVEQYF
-,-,TRBV7-8,TRBJ1-6,TGTGCCAGTGCTGTTGTCGACGGTGGGTCACCCCTCCACTTT,CASAVVDGGSPLHF
TRBD1,-,TRBV10-3,TRBJ2-7,TGTGCCAGCAGTGAAAGGACAGGTGGCCCCTACGAGCAGTACTTC,CASSERTGGPYEQYF
TRBD1,few,TRBV11-2,TRBJ2-5,TGTGCCAGCAGCTTAGTGACAGGGGGCGCATTGTACTTC,CASSLVTGGALYF
-,-,TRBV9,TRBJ1-1,TGTGCCAGCAGCCCCTTCGCGGGGAGCACTGAAGCTTTCTTT,CASSPFAGSTEAFF
-,-,TRBV5-6,TRBJ1-2,TGTGCCAGCAGCTTGCGAGGGAGTGGCGGCTACACCTTC,CASSLRGSGGYTF
-,once,TRBV13,TRBJ2-7,TGTGCCAGCAGCCAAGAGGCGGGAAGCTCCTACGAGCAGTACTTC,CASSQEAGSSYEQYF
-,-,TRBV6-5,TRBJ2-7,TGTGCCAGCAGTTACATTGGGGGAGGAGAGTACGAGCAGTACTTC,CASSYIGGGEYEQYF
-,-,TRBV7-3,TRBJ2-2,TGTGCCAGCAGCCCCGTTAGTGCGTTGGACACCGGGGAGCTGTTTTTT,CASSPVSALDTGELFF
-,-,TRBV19,TRBJ2-2,TGTGCCAGTAGTATGTCGAGCAGGAACACCGGGGAGCTGTTTTTT,CASSMSSRNTGELFF
-,-,TRBV7-6,TRBJ2-7,TGTGCCAGCAGCTTAGGGTTCGGGGAGGACCTCGAGCAGTACTTC,CASSLGFGEDLEQYF
TRBD1,many,TRBV9,TRBJ1-4,TGTGCCAGCAGCTCTCACAGGGGATCCGCTGAAAAACTGTTTTTT,CASSSHRGSAEKLFF